This record concerns one T cell receptor (beta chain) sequence. This clonotype was observed a single time. Its cognate antigen has yet to be identified. No clone much larger than this one lies a single base away; base qualities are absent. One read offers little support. The data are from a study of Graves' ophthalmopathy and Graves' hyperthyroidism (dated by TCRdb to 2017 to 2018). Regarding the research as a whole: Peripheral blood was collected before any treatment was given, at the time of initial diagnosis. To tell Graves' ophthalmopathy apart from Graves' hyperthyroidism, and to predict which patients would progress to ophthalmopathy, the study relied on TCR beta repertoire signatures. In total, some 140 blood samples were TCR-sequenced: around 42 ophthalmopathy, approximately 75 hyperthyroidism and 17 hyperthyroidism-to-ophthalmopathy patients. To explore V-J signatures that separate ophthalmopathy from hyperthyroidism, a discovery set of more than 95 patients was enrolled, consisting of more than 40 with ophthalmopathy and roughly 59 with stable hyperthyroidism. The independent validation cohort included 18 to 20 hyperthyroidism patients plus 17 patients who later progressed from hyperthyroidism to ophthalmopathy. In over 5 hyperthyroidism patients, the T-cell repertoire of thyroid tissue was compared with the T-cell repertoire of blood. Once sampling was done, hyperthyroidism patients were given methimazole at a starting dose of 30 mg daily, while ophthalmopathy patients were given high-dose intravenous methylprednisolone. The roughly 94 discovery patients were randomly divided into training and test sets at a 7:3 ratio.

For repertoire sequencing, TCR beta CDR3 regions were amplified from RNA transcripts. HTBI primers and the Qiagen OneStep RT-PCR kit were used in a first-round RT-PCR, which was followed by a second-round multiplex PCR, size selection and purification. Libraries were sequenced on an Illumina HiSeq2000 using paired-end 100 bp reads. Under the source paper's analysis protocol: SOAPnuke was used to process the reads, throwing out any read that had adapters, had uncalled bases, had a mean Phred below 15, or lacked an exact constant-primer or identifier match. COPE v1.2.5 was used to merge the high-quality paired reads. Unique nucleotide sequences were defined as clonotypes and aligned to IMGT TRB V, D and J references using MiTCR v1.1. The analysis was limited to V-J combinations with a frequency above 0.0001, which together covered roughly 99% of the repertoires. A TCR clonal expansion and chaos score per V-J combination was defined as the ratio of F50 clonal expansion to chaos observed in the TCRdist matrix. Features were reduced by Welch's t-statistics and random forest to 10 to 15 V-J combinations, which fed a naive Bayes classifier. Thyroid-blood repertoire similarity was quantified with the Morisita-Horn index. TCRdb reworked the public reads: Q25 trimming with fastp, MiXCR clone assembly, productive beta chains retained. A single entry per CDR3 protein holds the most common genes and DNA from its merged rows. TCRdb, not the original authors, processed these V and J calls. The sample table records 400,000 or so distinct CDR3 sequences; over 15% of these occur just once. The ten largest clones represent approximately 7% of the sample.

Hyperthyroidism was considered stable if no progression to ophthalmopathy occurred within 18 months of follow-up. Patients with hyperthyroidism were aged 18 to 65 years, had been newly diagnosed, and had a disease duration of less than 2 months. Patients were excluded if they had other autoimmune diseases, uncontrolled infections, pregnancy or lactation. Clinical symptoms, serum thyroxine, TRAb, thyroid ultrasound and orbital computed tomography were used for diagnosis. PBMCs were isolated from 8 to 10 ml of fresh peripheral blood by Ficoll-Paque density gradient centrifugation. Trizol reagent was used to extract the total RNA, and its quality was then checked on an Agilent 2100 Bioanalyzer. Study-wide conclusions, independent of this receptor: Among expanded thyroid clonotypes with frequency above 0.001, most also showed up in blood, which suggests that blood repertoires may reflect the thyroid immune response. In validation, the model predicted ophthalmopathy progression with 70.59% sensitivity and about 77% specificity; some twelve predicted patients were CT-confirmed with GO in a median of about 7.1 months. The 13-signature model separated ophthalmopathy from stable hyperthyroidism with approximately 90% sensitivity and almost 84% specificity in cross-validation, and 80%/75% in the test set. Sample size was not statistically predetermined, and group allocation was not concealed from the investigators.

Counted from cysteine to phenylalanine, this CDR3 has 17 amino acids. Of all the DNA, just the CDR3 is kept, 51 bases in frame from base 1. Taken from the germline V gene, the CDR1 and CDR2 loops are MNHEY and SVGEGT. V is cut by 6 bases and J by 9 bases, and the space between the germline ends is 28 bases. The origin of this receptor is a woman between 18 and 30 years old with stable Graves' hyperthyroidism. Donor details come from another sample of the same person, matched by shared clones. The receptor chain draws on TRBV6-2 or TRBV6-3 and TRBJ2-3; D gene: possibly TRBD2, on 7 matching bases. Sequencing used peripheral blood. The nucleotides are TGTGCCAGCAGCCACGGGACCCGGAGCGGGGCTAGGGGGACGCAGTATTTT. Its protein reads: CASSHGTRSGARGTQYF.